Below, 12 T cell receptor beta chains from the same sample are listed, as sequenced in a study of Graves' ophthalmopathy and Graves' hyperthyroidism (dated by TCRdb to between 2017 and 2018). Data came from an Illumina HiSeq 2000. For repertoire sequencing, TCR beta CDR3 regions were amplified from RNA transcripts. The first round of RT-PCR was done with HTBI primers and the Qiagen OneStep RT-PCR kit, and was followed by a second round of multiplex PCR, then size selection and purification. TCRdb's own reprocessing of the public reads used fastp at Q25 and MiXCR and kept productive beta chains. All rows with the same CDR3 protein become a single entry with the most common DNA and genes. The sample records roughly 420,000 distinct CDR3 sequences, roughly 21% of which are singletons. Roughly 3% of the sample is taken by the ten largest. Sample: peripheral blood. These receptors came from a woman between 18 and 29 years old with stable Graves' hyperthyroidism. Donor details come from another sample of the same person, matched by shared clones.

The genes are TRBV5-1 and TRBJ2-7, with D unclear. Germline-derived CDR1 and CDR2 are SGHRS and YFSETQ. This CDR3 has 14 residues. The V gene lost 0 bases and the J gene lost 5 bases, with 12 bases spanning the gap. CDR3 coding DNA: TGCGCCAGCAGCTTGGCCGCCGGTGGGCACGAGCAGTACTTC. Translation: CASSLAAGGHEQYF.

The rearrangement uses TRBV18 and TRBJ2-4; D is perhaps TRBD1 (6 bases). CDR1 is KGHSH and CDR2 is LQKENI in the germline V gene. Deletions cut 0 bases from V and 16 bases from J, with 13 bases between. There are 12 residues in the CDR3. CDR3 loop: CASSPPQGFSYF. In DNA form, the CDR3 reads TGTGCCAGCTCACCACCGCAGGGGTTCTCCTACTTC.

The chain couples TRBV6-1 to TRBJ1-1, with D unresolved. CDR1 and CDR2 (germline): MNHNS, SASEGT. The V gene lost 6 bases and the J gene lost 7 bases, with 6 bases spanning the gap. The CDR3 is 10 amino acids. CDR3 DNA: TGTGCCAGCAGCGAATATGAAGCTTTCTTT. Its translation is CASSEYEAFF.

The chain couples TRBV7-6 to TRBJ2-7, with a tentative D call TRBD2 (7 bases). The CDR3 is 17 amino acids. Trimming took 0 bases from V and 1 from J, leaving 16 bases between them. Germline CDR1 and CDR2: SGHVS and FNYEAQ. The DNA of the CDR3 is TGTGCCAGCAGCTTAGCGATTCGGGGGGCGCTGTCCTACGAGCAGTACTTC. Amino acid sequence: CASSLAIRGALSYEQYF.

This clonotype came up a few times. Compared with germline, one end of the junction differs, possibly owing to a read error. The chain carries TRBV11-2 and TRBJ2-2; TRBD1 matches at 8 bases. CDR1 SGHAT and CDR2 FQNNGV come from the germline V gene. The CDR3 contains 17 residues. CDR3 nucleotide sequence: TGTGCCAGCAGCTTCACCCAGGGGGCGAGACTCACCGGGGGGCTGTTTTTT. It translates to CASSFTQGARLTGGLFF.

This clonotype was picked up many times. Here the CDR3 reads CASSLEMNQPQHF. The CDR3 DNA is TGTGCCAGCAGCTTAGAGATGAATCAGCCCCAGCATTTT. The chain carries TRBV7-2 and TRBJ1-5; no firm D call. CDR1 is SGHTA and CDR2 is FQGNSA in the germline V gene. CDR3 length equals 13 residues. V was pared by 1 base and J by 4 bases, with 5 bases between.

This clonotype was detected many times. The V and J genes are TRBV3-1 and TRBJ1-5, with D unresolved. The CDR3 extends over 13 amino acids. Trimming stripped 0 bases from V and 5 bases from J, with 5 bases between. Looked up from germline, CDR1 is LGHDT and CDR2 is YNNKEL (reference sequence). The CDR3 here is CASSQDRDQPQHF. The CDR3 nucleotides read TGTGCCAGCAGCCAAGATCGAGATCAGCCCCAGCATTTT.

This clonotype was counted a few times. This chain links TRBV30 with TRBJ2-7, with D unresolved. Germline V gene data show CDR1 as GTSNPN and CDR2 as SVGIG (reference sequence). This CDR3 region has 13 residues. V lost 2 bases, J lost 0 bases, and 8 bases lay in between. CDR3 coding DNA: TGTGCCTGGAGTTTACGGAGCTCCTACGAGCAGTACTTC. Translated: CAWSLRSSYEQYF.

This rearrangement joins TRBV5-1 to TRBJ2-2; the D call may be TRBD1 or TRBD2 (5 bases each). This CDR3 spans 15 amino acids. Trimming pared 4 bases from V and 8 bases from J, leaving 18 bases between. Germline CDR1 and CDR2: SGHRS and YFSETQ. The CDR3 sequence is CASSPRGDPGGELFF. In nucleotides, the CDR3 is TGCGCCAGCAGCCCCCGAGGGGACCCAGGGGGGGAGCTGTTTTTT.

This clonotype has only a few counts. The V gene is TRBV6-1, the J gene TRBJ2-5, with no clear D. The CDR3 consists of 14 residues. V was shortened by 2 bases and J by 5 bases, with 12 bases between the two germline ends. Germline-derived CDR1 and CDR2 are MNHNS and SASEGT. CDR3 sequence (DNA): TGTGCCAGCAGTGAATTGGGCTCCTGGGAGACCCAGTACTTC. Its protein is CASSELGSWETQYF.

The chain recombines TRBV12-3 or TRBV12-4 with TRBJ1-2, with D possibly TRBD1 on 5 matching bases. V gave up 4 bases and J gave up 2 bases, with 17 bases separating them. The CDR3 length is 16 residues. CDR3 DNA: TGTGCCAGCAGTTCCGACCGGCAGGGAAGAAACTATGGCTACACCTTC. This sequence encodes CASSSDRQGRNYGYTF.

This clonotype was counted at least ten times. The chain has TRBV14 and TRBJ1-2; D call uncertain. Germline V gene lookup returns CDR1 SGHDN and CDR2 FVKESK. CDR3 size: 15 residues. V lost 1 base and J lost 1, with 10 bases in between. Here the CDR3 reads CASSQVGRVNYGYTF. As DNA, the CDR3 is TGTGCCAGCAGCCAAGTCGGCCGGGTTAACTATGGCTACACCTTC.